A selection of T cell receptor beta chains follows, all from one sample in a study of T cells in Graves' hyperthyroidism and ophthalmopathy. TCRdb analysed the multiplex PCR reads with MiXCR anew, one entry per CDR3 protein. The sample has 250,000 to 300,000 distinct CDR3 sequences, roughly 13% seen once. The source material was blood. These receptors were collected from a woman in her thirties with Graves' hyperthyroidism that later progressed to Graves' ophthalmopathy. The CDR3 runs from the conserved cysteine through the conserved F or W. The D gene is left open where the match is weak. Not all rows give a size; the values are once, few, many and, for expanded clones, a class.

J gene	V gene	clone size	D gene	CDR3 DNA	CDR3 protein
TRBJ1-3	TRBV12-3/TRBV12-4	many	.	TGTGCCAGCAGCTCGGTGAGCTCTGGAAACACCATATATTTT	CASSSVSSGNTIYF
TRBJ1-1	TRBV7-9	many	.	TGTGCCAGCGGGGTTACAGGTTTGAACACTGAAGCTTTCTTT	CASGVTGLNTEAFF
TRBJ2-6	TRBV7-8	many	TRBD2	TGTGCCAGCAGCCGCGGGGGGTCTGGGGCCAACGTCCTGACTTTC	CASSRGGSGANVLTF
TRBJ2-7	TRBV4-3	few	TRBD2	TGCGCCAGCAGCCAAGGTCCCAGCGGGAGCCGCGACGAGCAGTACTTC	CASSQGPSGSRDEQYF
TRBJ2-7	TRBV7-8	.	.	TGTGCCAGCAGCTTATTCCAGGGCCTCTTCTACGAGCAGTACTTC	CASSLFQGLFYEQYF
TRBJ2-7	TRBV6-2/TRBV6-3	many	.	TGTGCCAGCAGTCCCCGTGCGGAACGCTACGAGCAGTACTTC	CASSPRAERYEQYF
TRBJ2-1	TRBV7-9	many	TRBD2	TGTGCCAGCAGCTTCAGCGGGACTAGCGAGTACAATGAGCAGTTCTTC	CASSFSGTSEYNEQFF
TRBJ1-1	TRBV3-1	many	.	TGTGCCAGCAGCCAAGGGGCAGCGACTGAAGCTTTCTTT	CASSQGAATEAFF
TRBJ2-3	TRBV7-3	many	.	TGTGCCAGCAGCGCCCATGGGGGCGAAACAGATACGCAGTATTTT	CASSAHGGETDTQYF
TRBJ2-6	TRBV13	.	TRBD1	TGTGCCAGCAGCTTAGTAGGCTGGGGGACAGGGGGCTTTGGGGCCAACGTCCTGACTTTC	CASSLVGWGTGGFGANVLTF
TRBJ2-7	TRBV28	.	TRBD2	TGTGCCAGCGGCTTAGCGGGCGTCTACGAGCAGTACTTC	CASGLAGVYEQYF
TRBJ1-1	TRBV29-1	many	.	TGCAGCGTTGAGGGGACACGATATGAAGCTTTCTTT	CSVEGTRYEAFF
TRBJ2-3	TRBV19	few	.	TGTGCCAGTAGTATAGTTCGGGCGGGGCCTAGCACAGATACGCAGTATTTT	CASSIVRAGPSTDTQYF
TRBJ2-4	TRBV5-6	many	.	TGTGCCAGCAGCTTGTGGACTATACAGCTCCTAAACATTCAGTACTTC	CASSLWTIQLLNIQYF
TRBJ2-7	TRBV14	many	TRBD1	TGTGCCAGCAGCCAAAGTGGTAACAGGGGTACCTACGAGCAGTACTTC	CASSQSGNRGTYEQYF